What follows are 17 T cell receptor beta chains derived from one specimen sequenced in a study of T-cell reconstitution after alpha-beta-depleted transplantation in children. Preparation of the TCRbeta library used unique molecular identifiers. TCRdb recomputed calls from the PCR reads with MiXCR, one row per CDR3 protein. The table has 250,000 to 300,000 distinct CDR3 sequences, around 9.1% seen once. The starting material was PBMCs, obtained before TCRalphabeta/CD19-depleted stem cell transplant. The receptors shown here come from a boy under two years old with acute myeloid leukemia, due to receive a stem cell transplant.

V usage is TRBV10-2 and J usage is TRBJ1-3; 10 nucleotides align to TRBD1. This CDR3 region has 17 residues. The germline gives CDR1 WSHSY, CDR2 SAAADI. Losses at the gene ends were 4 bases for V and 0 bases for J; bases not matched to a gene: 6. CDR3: CASSVRDRGISGNTIYF. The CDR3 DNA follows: TGCGCCAGCAGTGTCCGGGACAGGGGAATCTCTGGAAACACCATATATTTT.

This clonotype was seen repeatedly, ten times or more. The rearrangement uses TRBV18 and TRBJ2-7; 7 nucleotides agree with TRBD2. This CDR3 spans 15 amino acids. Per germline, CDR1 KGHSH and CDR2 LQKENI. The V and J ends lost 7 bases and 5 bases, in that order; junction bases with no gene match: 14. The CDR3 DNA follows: TGTGCCAGCTTCACCGGGAGCGGGACTCCTAACGAGCAGTACTTC. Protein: CASFTGSGTPNEQYF.

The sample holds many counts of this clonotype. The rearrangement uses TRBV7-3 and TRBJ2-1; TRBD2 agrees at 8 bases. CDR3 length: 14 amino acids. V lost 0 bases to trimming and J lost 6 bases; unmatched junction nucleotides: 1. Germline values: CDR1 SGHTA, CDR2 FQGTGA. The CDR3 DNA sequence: TGTGCCAGCAGCTTAACGCTAGCGGGCAATGAGCAGTTCTTC. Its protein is CASSLTLAGNEQFF.

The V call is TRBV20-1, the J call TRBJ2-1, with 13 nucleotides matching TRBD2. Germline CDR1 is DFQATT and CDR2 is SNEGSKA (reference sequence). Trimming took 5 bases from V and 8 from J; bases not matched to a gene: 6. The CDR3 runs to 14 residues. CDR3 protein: CSASGLAGDHEQFF. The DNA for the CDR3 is TGCAGTGCTTCCGGACTAGCGGGAGACCATGAGCAGTTCTTC.

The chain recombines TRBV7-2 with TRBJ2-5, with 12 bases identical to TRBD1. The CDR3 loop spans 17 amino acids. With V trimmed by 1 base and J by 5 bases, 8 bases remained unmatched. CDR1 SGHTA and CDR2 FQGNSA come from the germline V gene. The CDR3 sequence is CASSLGDRGRVGETQYF. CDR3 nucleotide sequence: TGTGCCAGCAGCTTAGGGGACAGGGGGCGGGTGGGGGAGACCCAGTACTTC.

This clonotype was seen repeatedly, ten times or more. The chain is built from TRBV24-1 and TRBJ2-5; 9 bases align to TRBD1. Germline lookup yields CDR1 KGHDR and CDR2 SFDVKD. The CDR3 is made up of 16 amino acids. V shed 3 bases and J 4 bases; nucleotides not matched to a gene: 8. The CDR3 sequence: CATSDPPGQGGETQYF. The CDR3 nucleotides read TGTGCCACCAGTGATCCTCCGGGACAGGGCGGAGAGACCCAGTACTTC.

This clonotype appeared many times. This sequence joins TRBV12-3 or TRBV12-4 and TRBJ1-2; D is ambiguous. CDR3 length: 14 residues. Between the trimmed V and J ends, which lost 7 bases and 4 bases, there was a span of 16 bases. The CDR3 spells CASTSRGFTYGYTF. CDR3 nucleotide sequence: TGTGCCAGCACCTCGAGAGGCTTCACCTATGGCTACACCTTC.

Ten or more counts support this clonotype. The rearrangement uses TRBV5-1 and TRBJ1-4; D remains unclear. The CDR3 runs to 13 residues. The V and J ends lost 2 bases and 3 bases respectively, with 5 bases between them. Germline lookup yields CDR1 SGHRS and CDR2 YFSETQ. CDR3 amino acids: CASSFDSNEKLFF. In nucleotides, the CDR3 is TGCGCCAGCAGCTTTGACTCTAATGAAAAACTGTTTTTT.

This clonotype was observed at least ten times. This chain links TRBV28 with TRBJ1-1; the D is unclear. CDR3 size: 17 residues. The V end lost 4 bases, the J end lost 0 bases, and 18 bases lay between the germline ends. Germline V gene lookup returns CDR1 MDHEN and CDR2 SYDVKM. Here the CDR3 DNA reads TGTGCCAGCAGTTCCCCCTTTCTCGATCTAGTGAACACTGAAGCTTTCTTT. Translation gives CASSSPFLDLVNTEAFF. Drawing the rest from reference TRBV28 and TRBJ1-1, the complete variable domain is DVKVTQSSRYLVKRTGEKVFLECVQDMDHENMFWYRQDPGLGLRLIYFSYDVKMKEKGDIPEGYSVSREKKERFSLILESASTNQTSMYLCASSSPFLDLVNTEAFFGQGTRLTVV.

The CDR3 sequence: CAISESGAGGQPQHF. The CDR3 nucleotides read TGTGCCATCAGTGAGTCAGGGGCGGGTGGTCAGCCCCAGCATTTT. The chain is built from TRBV10-3 and TRBJ1-5, with a weak D call TRBD1 (5 bases). The CDR3 has 15 residues. Trimming took 0 bases from V and 6 from J, leaving 12 bases between them. Germline V gene sequence: CDR1 ENHRY, CDR2 SYGVKD.

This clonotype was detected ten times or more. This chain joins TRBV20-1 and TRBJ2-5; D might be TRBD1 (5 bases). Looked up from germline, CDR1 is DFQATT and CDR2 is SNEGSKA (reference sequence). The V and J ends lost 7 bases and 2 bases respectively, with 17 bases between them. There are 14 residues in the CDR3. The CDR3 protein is CSVIGWGPQETQYF. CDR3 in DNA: TGCAGTGTCATAGGGTGGGGCCCACAAGAGACCCAGTACTTC.

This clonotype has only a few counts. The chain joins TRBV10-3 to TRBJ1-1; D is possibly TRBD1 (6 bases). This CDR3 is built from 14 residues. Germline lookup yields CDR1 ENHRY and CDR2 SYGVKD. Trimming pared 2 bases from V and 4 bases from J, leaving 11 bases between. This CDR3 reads CAISERGGSTEAFF. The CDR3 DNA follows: TGTGCCATCAGTGAGAGGGGGGGGAGCACTGAAGCTTTCTTT.

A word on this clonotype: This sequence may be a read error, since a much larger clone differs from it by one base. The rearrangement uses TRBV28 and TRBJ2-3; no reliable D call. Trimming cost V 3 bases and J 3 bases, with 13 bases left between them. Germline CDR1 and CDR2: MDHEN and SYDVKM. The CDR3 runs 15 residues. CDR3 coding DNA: TGTGCCAGCAGTTTGCCGGCGCGAGGAACAGATACGCAGTATTTT. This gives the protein CASSLPARGTDTQYF. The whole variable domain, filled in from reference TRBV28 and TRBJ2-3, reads DVKVTQSSRYLVKRTGEKVFLECVQDMDHENMFWYRQDPGLGLRLIYFSYDVKMKEKGDIPEGYSVSREKKERFSLILESASTNQTSMYLCASSLPARGTDTQYFGPGTRLTVL.

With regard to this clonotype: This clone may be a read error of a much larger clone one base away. CDR3 amino acids: CASGLVAGFQPQHF. The CDR3 region has the DNA TGTGCTAGTGGTTTGGTAGCCGGGTTTCAGCCCCAGCATTTT. The chain employs TRBV12-5 and TRBJ1-5; no definite D call. The length of the CDR3 is 14 residues. The germline V gene encodes CDR1 LGHNT and CDR2 FRNRAP. V was clipped by 0 bases and J by 6 bases, with 9 bases between them.

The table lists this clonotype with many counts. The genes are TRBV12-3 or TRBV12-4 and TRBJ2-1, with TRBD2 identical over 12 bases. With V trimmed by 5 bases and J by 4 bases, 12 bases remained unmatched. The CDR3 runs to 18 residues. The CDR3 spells CASSPAIRLAGAYNEQFF. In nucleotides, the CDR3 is TGTGCCAGCAGTCCCGCTATCAGACTAGCGGGGGCTTACAATGAGCAGTTCTTC.

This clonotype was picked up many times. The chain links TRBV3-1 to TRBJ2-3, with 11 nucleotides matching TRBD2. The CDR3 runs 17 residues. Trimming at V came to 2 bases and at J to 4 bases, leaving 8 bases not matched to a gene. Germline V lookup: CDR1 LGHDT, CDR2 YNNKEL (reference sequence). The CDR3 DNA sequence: TGTGCCAGCAGCCAAAAAAGGGCTAGCGGGAGGTCAGATACGCAGTATTTT. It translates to CASSQKRASGRSDTQYF.

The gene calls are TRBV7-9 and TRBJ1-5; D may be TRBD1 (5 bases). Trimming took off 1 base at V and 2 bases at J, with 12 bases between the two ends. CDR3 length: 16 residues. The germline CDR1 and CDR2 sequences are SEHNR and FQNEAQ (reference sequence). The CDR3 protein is CASSLGGGMGNQPQHF. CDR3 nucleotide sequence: TGTGCCAGCAGCTTAGGCGGGGGGATGGGCAATCAGCCCCAGCATTTT.